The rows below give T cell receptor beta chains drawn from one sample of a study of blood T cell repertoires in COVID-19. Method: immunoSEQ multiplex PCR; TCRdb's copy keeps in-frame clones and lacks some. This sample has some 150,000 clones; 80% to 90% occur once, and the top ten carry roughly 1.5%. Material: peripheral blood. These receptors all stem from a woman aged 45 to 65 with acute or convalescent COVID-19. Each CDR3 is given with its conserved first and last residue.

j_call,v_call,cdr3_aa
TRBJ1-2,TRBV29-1,CSVEDLLRDRGNYGYTF
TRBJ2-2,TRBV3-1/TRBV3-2,CASSPRDTNTGELFF
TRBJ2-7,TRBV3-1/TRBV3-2,CASSQDFPGYYEQYF
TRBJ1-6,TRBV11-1,CASSADRVYNSPLHF
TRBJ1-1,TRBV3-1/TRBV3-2,CASSQDPGDGAEAFF
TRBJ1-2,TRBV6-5,CASSSGVNYGYTF
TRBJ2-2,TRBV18,CASSPRIQEPGELFF
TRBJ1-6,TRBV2,CASTQLAGRGFISPLHF
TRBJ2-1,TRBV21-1,CASRLAGYNEQFF
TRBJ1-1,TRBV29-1,CSAVDSLNTEAFF
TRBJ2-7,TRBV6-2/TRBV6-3,CASSYSPDRLTYEQYF
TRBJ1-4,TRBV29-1,CSVLGSANEKLFF
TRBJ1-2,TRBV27,CASSYFGGTGYGYTF
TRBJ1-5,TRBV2,CASIGGRGQPQHF
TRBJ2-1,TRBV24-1,CATSDTNTYNEQFF
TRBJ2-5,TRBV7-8,CASSLAPTAEETQYF
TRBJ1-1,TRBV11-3,CASSFQQTSEAFF
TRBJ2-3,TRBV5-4,CASSNGEGDSYTQYF
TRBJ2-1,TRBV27,CASSLGLAGLYNEQFF
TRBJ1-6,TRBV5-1,CASSLGGRRSPLHF
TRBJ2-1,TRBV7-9,CASSLGGAPHNEQFF
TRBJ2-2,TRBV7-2,CASSSSGRNTGELFF
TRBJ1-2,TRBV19,CASSIGGTGSYGYTF
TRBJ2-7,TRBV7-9,CASSLERGVSYEQYF
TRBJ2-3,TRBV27,CASSHLDSLATQYF